The rows below give T cell receptor beta chains drawn from one sample of a study of T cells in localized non-small cell lung cancer. Assay: immunoSEQ multiplex PCR; the TCRdb copy retains only in-frame clones and omits some. The sample includes just under 30,000 clones, roughly nine tenths of them seen just once. Here the sequenced sample was peripheral blood, taken before any cancer treatment. Receptor source: a woman aged 40 to 75 with stage I lung adenocarcinoma. Each CDR3 is given with its conserved first and last residue. D genes are given only for firm matches. Clone size is not always given. Where it is, it says once, few, many or a class for expanded clones.

v_gene: TRBV9
abundance: -
d_gene: -
j_gene: TRBJ1-1
CDR3nt: TGTGCCAGCAGCGTAGCATGGAACACTGAAGCTTTCTTT
CDR3aa: CASSVAWNTEAFF

v_gene: TRBV9
abundance: -
d_gene: TRBD2
j_gene: TRBJ2-1
CDR3nt: TGTGCCAGCAGCGACAGCGGGAGTAGTTACAATGAGCAGTTCTTC
CDR3aa: CASSDSGSSYNEQFF

v_gene: TRBV30
abundance: -
d_gene: -
j_gene: TRBJ1-1
CDR3nt: TGTGCCTGGAGTGTTTACACTGAAGCTTTCTTT
CDR3aa: CAWSVYTEAFF

v_gene: TRBV7-8
abundance: -
d_gene: -
j_gene: TRBJ1-1
CDR3nt: TGTGCCAGCAGCTTAGTGGCAGGGCGGAACACTGAAGCTTTCTTT
CDR3aa: CASSLVAGRNTEAFF

v_gene: TRBV14
abundance: -
d_gene: -
j_gene: TRBJ1-1
CDR3nt: TGTGCCAGCAGCTTATTAGGGGTGGGCACTGAAGCTTTCTTT
CDR3aa: CASSLLGVGTEAFF

v_gene: TRBV18
abundance: -
d_gene: TRBD1
j_gene: TRBJ2-5
CDR3nt: TGTGCCAGCTCACCACAGGGACAGGGGATAGAGACCCAGTACTTC
CDR3aa: CASSPQGQGIETQYF

v_gene: TRBV27
abundance: -
d_gene: TRBD1
j_gene: TRBJ1-2
CDR3nt: TGTGCCAGCAGTCTCGGGACAGGTGGATTCTATGGCTACACCTTC
CDR3aa: CASSLGTGGFYGYTF

v_gene: TRBV28
abundance: -
d_gene: -
j_gene: TRBJ1-2
CDR3nt: TGTGCCAGCAGCCCAAGGGGGGGACTGGGCTATGGCTACACCTTC
CDR3aa: CASSPRGGLGYGYTF

v_gene: TRBV7-2
abundance: -
d_gene: -
j_gene: TRBJ2-3
CDR3nt: TGTGCCAGCAGCTTAAGTGGACCCACAGATACGCAGTATTTT
CDR3aa: CASSLSGPTDTQYF

v_gene: TRBV7-2
abundance: -
d_gene: -
j_gene: TRBJ2-2
CDR3nt: TGTGCCAGCAGCTCCGGGAGTGGGACCGGGGAGCTGTTTTTT
CDR3aa: CASSSGSGTGELFF

v_gene: TRBV7-2
abundance: -
d_gene: -
j_gene: TRBJ2-3
CDR3nt: TGTGCCAGCAGCTTAGCCAGCCCTGATACGCAGTATTTT
CDR3aa: CASSLASPDTQYF

v_gene: TRBV7-9
abundance: once
d_gene: -
j_gene: TRBJ1-4
CDR3nt: TGTGCCAGCAGCAACGAATACACGGAAAAACTGTTTTTT
CDR3aa: CASSNEYTEKLFF

v_gene: TRBV28
abundance: once
d_gene: TRBD2
j_gene: TRBJ2-3
CDR3nt: TGTGCCAGCAGATCGGAGCGGGAGATACCCACAGATACGCAGTATTTT
CDR3aa: CASRSEREIPTDTQYF

v_gene: TRBV5-1
abundance: -
d_gene: TRBD1
j_gene: TRBJ1-4
CDR3nt: TGCGCCAGCAGCTTGTATGGAGGGACAGGGGGCGAAAAACTGTTTTTT
CDR3aa: CASSLYGGTGGEKLFF

v_gene: TRBV7-3
abundance: once
d_gene: -
j_gene: TRBJ2-5
CDR3nt: TGTGCCAGCAGTATTGGGGGGGCCATTCGAGAGACCCAGTACTTC
CDR3aa: CASSIGGAIRETQYF

v_gene: TRBV20-1
abundance: -
d_gene: -
j_gene: TRBJ2-1
CDR3nt: TGCAGTGCTCAAGGGAATGAGCAGTTCTTC
CDR3aa: CSAQGNEQFF

v_gene: TRBV28
abundance: -
d_gene: -
j_gene: TRBJ1-2
CDR3nt: TGTGCCAGCAGACGGGTCCCCGACGCTGGTCATGGCTACACCTTC
CDR3aa: CASRRVPDAGHGYTF

v_gene: TRBV6-6
abundance: -
d_gene: TRBD1
j_gene: TRBJ1-1
CDR3nt: TGTGCCAGCAGGCCGGGACAGTTGAACACTGAAGCTTTCTTT
CDR3aa: CASRPGQLNTEAFF

v_gene: TRBV5-4
abundance: -
d_gene: -
j_gene: TRBJ2-2
CDR3nt: TGTGCCAGCAGCCCATCCCCGGGACACCACACCGGGGAGCTGTTTTTT
CDR3aa: CASSPSPGHHTGELFF

v_gene: TRBV4-1
abundance: few
d_gene: -
j_gene: TRBJ2-3
CDR3nt: TGCGCCAGCAGCCAAGTTGACCTGGGATTTAGCACAGATACGCAGTATTTT
CDR3aa: CASSQVDLGFSTDTQYF

v_gene: TRBV7-9
abundance: few
d_gene: -
j_gene: TRBJ2-5
CDR3nt: TGTGCCAGCAGTAGGGACCAAGAGACCCAGTACTTC
CDR3aa: CASSRDQETQYF

v_gene: TRBV29-1
abundance: -
d_gene: -
j_gene: TRBJ1-2
CDR3nt: TGCAGCGGATCCGACAGAGGCTATGGCTACACCTTC
CDR3aa: CSGSDRGYGYTF

v_gene: TRBV27
abundance: -
d_gene: TRBD2
j_gene: TRBJ2-1
CDR3nt: TGTGCCAGCACCCAATACCCGGGACTAGGCCACAATGAGCAGTTCTTC
CDR3aa: CASTQYPGLGHNEQFF

v_gene: TRBV19
abundance: -
d_gene: TRBD1
j_gene: TRBJ1-1
CDR3nt: TGTGCCAGTAGTCTGACAGGGGGGACCACTGAAGCTTTCTTT
CDR3aa: CASSLTGGTTEAFF

v_gene: TRBV4-2
abundance: once
d_gene: -
j_gene: TRBJ2-7
CDR3nt: TGTGCCAGCAGCCAAGAGGAGCGGAATTCCTACGAGCAGTACTTC
CDR3aa: CASSQEERNSYEQYF

v_gene: TRBV4-2
abundance: -
d_gene: TRBD1
j_gene: TRBJ1-1
CDR3nt: TGTGCCAGCAGCCTATATGGGACAGGGGGATTCACTGAAGCTTTCTTT
CDR3aa: CASSLYGTGGFTEAFF

v_gene: TRBV6-6
abundance: -
d_gene: -
j_gene: TRBJ1-4
CDR3nt: TGTGCCAGCAGTTACTCCACAGTTGAAAAACTGTTTTTT
CDR3aa: CASSYSTVEKLFF

v_gene: TRBV2
abundance: few
d_gene: -
j_gene: TRBJ1-6
CDR3nt: TGTGCCAGCAGTGAATTTTTGGCAGGGACGAGTGGTTCACCCCTCCACTTT
CDR3aa: CASSEFLAGTSGSPLHF

v_gene: TRBV7-9
abundance: -
d_gene: -
j_gene: TRBJ2-1
CDR3nt: TGTGCCAGCAGCCCCTCGGGGACGGACTACAATGAGCAGTTCTTC
CDR3aa: CASSPSGTDYNEQFF

v_gene: TRBV7-6
abundance: -
d_gene: -
j_gene: TRBJ2-7
CDR3nt: TGTGCCAGCAGCTCTGACAGAAGCTACGAGCAGTACTTC
CDR3aa: CASSSDRSYEQYF

v_gene: TRBV28
abundance: -
d_gene: TRBD2
j_gene: TRBJ2-7
CDR3nt: TGTGCCAGCAGTTTCTCCCGGACTAGCTCCTACGAGCAGTACTTC
CDR3aa: CASSFSRTSSYEQYF

v_gene: TRBV4-1
abundance: -
d_gene: -
j_gene: TRBJ2-2
CDR3nt: TGCGCCAGCAGCCAAGAAGCCCAGGGACCCGGGGAGCTGTTTTTT
CDR3aa: CASSQEAQGPGELFF

v_gene: TRBV29-1
abundance: once
d_gene: TRBD2
j_gene: TRBJ2-2
CDR3nt: TGCAGCGTTTGGTCAACGGGAGGAACCGGGGAGCTGTTTTTT
CDR3aa: CSVWSTGGTGELFF

v_gene: TRBV27
abundance: -
d_gene: -
j_gene: TRBJ2-7
CDR3nt: TGTGCCAGCAGCTTAGATAGCGGAAACACCTACGAGCAGTACTTC
CDR3aa: CASSLDSGNTYEQYF

v_gene: TRBV11-2
abundance: -
d_gene: -
j_gene: TRBJ2-3
CDR3nt: TGTGCCAGCAGCTTAGGACAGGCCACAGATACGCAGTATTTT
CDR3aa: CASSLGQATDTQYF

v_gene: TRBV7-3
abundance: -
d_gene: -
j_gene: TRBJ2-2
CDR3nt: TGTGCCAGCAGCCCCCACAAGAACACCGGGGAGCTGTTTTTT
CDR3aa: CASSPHKNTGELFF

v_gene: TRBV7-9
abundance: -
d_gene: TRBD1
j_gene: TRBJ2-2
CDR3nt: TGTGCCAGCAGCGGCCTAGGGACAGGGATCTCCGGGGAGCTGTTTTTT
CDR3aa: CASSGLGTGISGELFF

v_gene: TRBV7-6
abundance: -
d_gene: -
j_gene: TRBJ2-1
CDR3nt: TGTGCCAGCAGCTTAACTAGCCTTGAGCAGTTCTTC
CDR3aa: CASSLTSLEQFF

v_gene: TRBV28
abundance: -
d_gene: TRBD1
j_gene: TRBJ2-7
CDR3nt: TGTGCCAGCACCCGACAGGGAAGGGAAGAGCAGTACTTC
CDR3aa: CASTRQGREEQYF

v_gene: TRBV6-5
abundance: -
d_gene: TRBD1
j_gene: TRBJ2-1
CDR3nt: TGTGCCAGCAGTTACGAGGAGACAGGGATGCATGAGCAGTTCTTC
CDR3aa: CASSYEETGMHEQFF

v_gene: TRBV5-6
abundance: -
d_gene: -
j_gene: TRBJ2-3
CDR3nt: TGTGCCAGCAGCCCTCCGGGACGCGGCACAGATACGCAGTATTTT
CDR3aa: CASSPPGRGTDTQYF

v_gene: TRBV7-2
abundance: -
d_gene: -
j_gene: TRBJ2-5
CDR3nt: TGTGCGAGCGTTGGGGGGTTGGGGGAGACCCAGTACTTC
CDR3aa: CASVGGLGETQYF

v_gene: TRBV2
abundance: -
d_gene: TRBD2
j_gene: TRBJ2-1
CDR3nt: TGTGCCAGCGAGTTTGCGGGAGGATATGAGCAGTTCTTC
CDR3aa: CASEFAGGYEQFF

v_gene: TRBV18
abundance: -
d_gene: -
j_gene: TRBJ1-2
CDR3nt: TGTGCCAGCTCACCGGAGGACAGCGGGGGCCCATTCTACACCTTC
CDR3aa: CASSPEDSGGPFYTF

v_gene: TRBV28
abundance: -
d_gene: -
j_gene: TRBJ1-2
CDR3nt: TGTGCCAGCAGTTTCGAGATCTATGGCTACACCTTC
CDR3aa: CASSFEIYGYTF

v_gene: TRBV4-1
abundance: -
d_gene: TRBD1
j_gene: TRBJ1-5
CDR3nt: TGCGCCAGCAGCCGGAACAGGGGGAATCAGCCCCAGCATTTT
CDR3aa: CASSRNRGNQPQHF

v_gene: TRBV18
abundance: -
d_gene: TRBD1
j_gene: TRBJ1-2
CDR3nt: TGTGCCAGCTCACGGGACAGGGGCGGTGGCTACACCTTC
CDR3aa: CASSRDRGGGYTF

v_gene: TRBV11-2
abundance: -
d_gene: TRBD1
j_gene: TRBJ2-2
CDR3nt: TGTGCCAGCAGCCGGACAGGGGGCCACACCGGGGAGCTGTTTTTT
CDR3aa: CASSRTGGHTGELFF

v_gene: TRBV11-2
abundance: -
d_gene: -
j_gene: TRBJ2-7
CDR3nt: TGTGCCAGCAGCTTAGTGCTAGGGGCGGGCGAGCAGTACTTC
CDR3aa: CASSLVLGAGEQYF

v_gene: TRBV5-1
abundance: once
d_gene: TRBD2
j_gene: TRBJ2-1
CDR3nt: TGCGCCAGCAGCTTGGGGTGGGGTAGCGGGGGGAATGAGCAGTTCTTC
CDR3aa: CASSLGWGSGGNEQFF

v_gene: TRBV2
abundance: -
d_gene: -
j_gene: TRBJ2-5
CDR3nt: TGTGCCACATACCAGGGAGGCCGGTTCGCGACCCAGTACTTC
CDR3aa: CATYQGGRFATQYF

v_gene: TRBV7-3
abundance: -
d_gene: -
j_gene: TRBJ2-1
CDR3nt: TGTGCCAGCAGCAATAGGTACAATGAGCAGTTCTTC
CDR3aa: CASSNRYNEQFF

v_gene: TRBV13
abundance: once
d_gene: -
j_gene: TRBJ1-1
CDR3nt: TGTGCCAGCAGCTCCCGCGGGCCTAACACTGAAGCTTTCTTT
CDR3aa: CASSSRGPNTEAFF

v_gene: TRBV5-6
abundance: -
d_gene: TRBD2
j_gene: TRBJ2-1
CDR3nt: TGTGCCAGCAGCTTCCCGAAGCTAGCGGGGGGGCGGAGTGAGCAGTTCTTC
CDR3aa: CASSFPKLAGGRSEQFF

v_gene: TRBV19
abundance: -
d_gene: -
j_gene: TRBJ1-2
CDR3nt: TGTGCCAGTAGTATAGGGCCGTATACCTATGGCTACACCTTC
CDR3aa: CASSIGPYTYGYTF